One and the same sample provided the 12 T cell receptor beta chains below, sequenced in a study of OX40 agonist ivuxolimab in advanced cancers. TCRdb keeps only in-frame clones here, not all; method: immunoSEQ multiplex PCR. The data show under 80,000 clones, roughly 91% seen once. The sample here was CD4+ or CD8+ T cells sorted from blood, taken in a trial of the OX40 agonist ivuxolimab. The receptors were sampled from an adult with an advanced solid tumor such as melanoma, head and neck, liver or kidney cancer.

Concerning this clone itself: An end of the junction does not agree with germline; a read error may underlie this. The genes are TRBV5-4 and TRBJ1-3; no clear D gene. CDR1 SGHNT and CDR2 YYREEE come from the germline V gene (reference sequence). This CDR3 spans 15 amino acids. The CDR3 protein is CASTLDASSGNTIYF. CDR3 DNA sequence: TGTGCCAGCACCTTGGACGCCAGCTCTGGAAACACCATATATTTT.

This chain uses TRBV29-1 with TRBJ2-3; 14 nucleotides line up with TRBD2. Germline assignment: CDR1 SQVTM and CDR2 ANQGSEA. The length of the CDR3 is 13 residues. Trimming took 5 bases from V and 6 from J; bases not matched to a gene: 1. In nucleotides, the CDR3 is TGCAGCGTTCGACTAGCGGGAGGGGATACGCAGTATTTT. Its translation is CSVRLAGGDTQYF.

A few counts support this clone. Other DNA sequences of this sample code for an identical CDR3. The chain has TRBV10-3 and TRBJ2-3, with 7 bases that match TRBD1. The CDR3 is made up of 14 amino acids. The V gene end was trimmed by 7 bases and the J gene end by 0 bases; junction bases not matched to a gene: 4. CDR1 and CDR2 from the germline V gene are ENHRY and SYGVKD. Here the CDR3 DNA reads TGTGCCATCAAGGGGGCTTTTAGCACAGATACGCAGTATTTT. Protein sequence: CAIKGAFSTDTQYF.

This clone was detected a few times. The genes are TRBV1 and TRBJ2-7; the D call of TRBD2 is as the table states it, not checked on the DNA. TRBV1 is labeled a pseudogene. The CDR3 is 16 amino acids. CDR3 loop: CTSSQDRGTFSYEQYF. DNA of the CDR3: TGCACCAGCAGCCAAGATCGCGGGACCTTTTCCTACGAGCAGTACTTC.

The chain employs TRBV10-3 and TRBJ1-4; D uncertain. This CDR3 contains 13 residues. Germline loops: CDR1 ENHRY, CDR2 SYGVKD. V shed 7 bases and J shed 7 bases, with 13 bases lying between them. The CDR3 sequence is CAITGRIGEKLFF. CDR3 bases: TGTGCCATCACTGGCAGGATCGGTGAAAAACTGTTTTTT.

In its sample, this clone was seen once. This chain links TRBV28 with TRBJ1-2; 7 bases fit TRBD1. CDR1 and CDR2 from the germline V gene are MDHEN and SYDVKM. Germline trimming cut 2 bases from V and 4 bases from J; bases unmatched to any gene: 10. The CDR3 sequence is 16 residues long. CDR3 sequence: CASSLPTGAIGYGYTF. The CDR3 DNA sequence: TGTGCCAGCAGTTTACCCACAGGGGCGATCGGCTATGGCTACACCTTC.

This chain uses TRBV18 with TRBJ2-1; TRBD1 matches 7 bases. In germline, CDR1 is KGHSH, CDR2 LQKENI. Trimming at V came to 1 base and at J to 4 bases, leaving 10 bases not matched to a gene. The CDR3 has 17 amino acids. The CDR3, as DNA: TGTGCCAGCTCACCACTATGGGACAGTCGGACTTACAATGAGCAGTTCTTC. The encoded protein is CASSPLWDSRTYNEQFF.

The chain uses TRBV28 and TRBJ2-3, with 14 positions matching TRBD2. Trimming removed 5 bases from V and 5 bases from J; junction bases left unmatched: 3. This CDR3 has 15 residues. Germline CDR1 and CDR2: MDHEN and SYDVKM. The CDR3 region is CASSRGLAGEDTQYF. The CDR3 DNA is TGTGCCAGCAGTAGGGGACTAGCGGGAGAAGATACGCAGTATTTT.

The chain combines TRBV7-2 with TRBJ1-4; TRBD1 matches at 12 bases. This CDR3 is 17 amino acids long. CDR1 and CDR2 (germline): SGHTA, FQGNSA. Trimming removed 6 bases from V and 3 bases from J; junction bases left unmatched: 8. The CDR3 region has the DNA TGTGCCAGCAGTCCGGGACAGGGGGCGCGGGCTAATGAAAAACTGTTTTTT. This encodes CASSPGQGARANEKLFF.

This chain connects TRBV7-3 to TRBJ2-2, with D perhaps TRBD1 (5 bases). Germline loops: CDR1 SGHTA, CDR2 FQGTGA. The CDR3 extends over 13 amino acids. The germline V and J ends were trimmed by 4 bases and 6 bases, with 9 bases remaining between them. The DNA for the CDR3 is TGTGCCAGCAGCTCCAGGGTGCCCGGGGAGCTGTTTTTT. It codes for CASSSRVPGELFF.

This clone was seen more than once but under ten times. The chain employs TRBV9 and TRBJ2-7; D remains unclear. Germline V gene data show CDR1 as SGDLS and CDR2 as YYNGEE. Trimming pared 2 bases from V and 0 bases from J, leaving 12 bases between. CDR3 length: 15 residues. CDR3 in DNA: TGTGCCAGCAGCGTTCAGCCCGTTAGCTCCTACGAGCAGTACTTC. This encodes CASSVQPVSSYEQYF.

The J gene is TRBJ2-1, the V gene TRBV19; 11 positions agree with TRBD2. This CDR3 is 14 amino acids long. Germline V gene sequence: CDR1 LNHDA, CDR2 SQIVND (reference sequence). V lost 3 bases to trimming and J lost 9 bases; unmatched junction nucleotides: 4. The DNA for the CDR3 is TGTGCCAGTAGTATGACTAGCGGGACGCGTGAGCAGTTCTTC. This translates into CASSMTSGTREQFF.